These T cell receptor beta chains were read from a single sample in a study of Graves' ophthalmopathy and Graves' hyperthyroidism. TCRdb itself ran the multiplex PCR reads through MiXCR, one entry per CDR3 protein. Of a few hundred thousand distinct CDR3 sequences listed, about 18% are singletons. The material sequenced was peripheral blood. The source is an adult woman with stable Graves' hyperthyroidism. Each CDR3 is given with its conserved first and last residue. A D gene is named only where the DNA matches it firmly. Only part of the rows carry a size: once, few, many, or a class if the clone is expanded.

V gene	clone size	D gene	J gene	CDR3 protein	CDR3 DNA
TRBV6-1	-	-	TRBJ2-7	CASSEGFVGQLYEQYF	TGTGCCAGCAGTGAAGGCTTTGTGGGACAACTATACGAGCAGTACTTC
TRBV19	many	-	TRBJ1-1	CASSPKGGGTEAFF	TGTGCCAGTAGTCCAAAGGGAGGGGGCACTGAAGCTTTCTTT
TRBV27	many	-	TRBJ2-3	CASSLSAEDTQYF	TGTGCCAGCAGTTTATCGGCTGAAGATACGCAGTATTTT
TRBV3-1	many	-	TRBJ2-6	CASSHGGSGANVLTF	TGTGCCAGCAGCCACGGGGGTTCTGGGGCCAACGTCCTGACTTTC
TRBV6-1	-	TRBD2	TRBJ2-7	CASSEGLAGGYEQYF	TGTGCCAGCAGTGAAGGTCTAGCGGGGGGGTACGAGCAGTACTTC
TRBV30	many	-	TRBJ1-1	CAWSSTVEAFF	TGTGCCTGGAGTTCCACAGTTGAAGCTTTCTTT
TRBV4-3	few	-	TRBJ2-5	CASSQEIGVTGDF	TGCGCCAGCAGCCAAGAAATCGGGGTGACAGGAGATTTC
TRBV20-1	many	-	TRBJ2-5	CSAQDQGHQETQYF	TGCAGTGCGCAGGACCAGGGACATCAAGAGACCCAGTACTTC
TRBV28	-	TRBD1	TRBJ2-3	CATRTGSTDTQYF	TGTGCCACCAGGACAGGGAGCACAGATACGCAGTATTTT
TRBV5-1	many	TRBD2	TRBJ2-6	CASSLAPGVAGASGANVLTF	TGCGCCAGCAGCTTGGCCCCAGGGGTAGCGGGGGCCTCTGGGGCCAACGTCCTGACTTTC
TRBV2	-	-	TRBJ1-2	CASSERQEVYGYTF	TGTGCCAGCAGTGAAAGACAGGAGGTCTATGGCTACACCTTC
TRBV29-1	many	-	TRBJ2-5	CSVEVGIGSDQETQYF	TGCAGCGTTGAAGTTGGGATCGGGTCAGATCAAGAGACCCAGTACTTC
TRBV9	many	-	TRBJ1-6	CASSVGQSFINSPLHF	TGTGCCAGCAGCGTAGGACAGAGTTTTATTAATTCACCCCTCCACTTT
TRBV30	many	-	TRBJ1-2	CAGSPPGRYGYTF	TGTGCCGGCTCACCCCCGGGACGCTATGGCTACACCTTC
TRBV24-1	many	-	TRBJ1-2	CATSDAGYYGYTF	TGTGCCACCAGTGATGCAGGTTATTATGGCTACACCTTC
TRBV15	many	TRBD1	TRBJ2-7	CATSIYRGAYEQYF	TGTGCCACCAGCATCTACAGGGGAGCCTACGAGCAGTACTTC
TRBV30	many	-	TRBJ1-1	CAWNGNRNTEAFF	TGTGCCTGGAACGGGAACCGAAACACTGAAGCTTTCTTT
TRBV5-1	many	TRBD1	TRBJ1-3	CASSQGQGRNTIYF	TGCGCCAGCAGTCAGGGACAGGGGAGAAACACCATATATTTT
TRBV28	-	-	TRBJ2-7	CASSNRVPYEQYF	TGTGCCAGCAGTAACAGGGTGCCCTACGAGCAGTACTTC
TRBV28	many	TRBD1	TRBJ2-7	CASSFRGRGPVSYEQHF	TGTGCCAGCAGTTTCAGGGGCAGGGGGCCAGTATCCTACGAGCAGCACTTC
TRBV20-1	-	-	TRBJ1-1	CSASRNTEAFF	TGCAGTGCTAGCAGGAACACTGAAGCTTTCTTT
TRBV27	many	-	TRBJ1-2	CASRKGGRGNNYGYTF	TGTGCCAGCAGGAAAGGGGGTCGGGGGAATAACTATGGCTACACCTTC
TRBV15	many	-	TRBJ2-4	CATSRGVQGFVQYF	TGTGCCACCAGCAGAGGTGTACAGGGCTTCGTTCAGTACTTC
TRBV19	many	-	TRBJ2-6	CASSIVGGRTANVLTF	TGTGCCAGTAGTATAGTGGGGGGGCGGACGGCCAACGTCCTGACTTTC
TRBV4-3	many	TRBD1	TRBJ2-7	CASSHSGQPYEQYF	TGCGCCAGCAGCCATTCGGGACAGCCGTACGAGCAGTACTTC
TRBV25-1	many	-	TRBJ1-5	CASSESGPSNQPQHF	TGTGCCAGCAGTGAATCAGGGCCTAGCAATCAGCCCCAGCATTTT
TRBV20-1	many	-	TRBJ2-7	CSARKRGGAILYEQYF	TGCAGTGCTCGTAAAAGGGGGGGAGCGATCCTCTACGAGCAGTACTTC
TRBV7-3	-	-	TRBJ1-6	CASSLQGGSPLHF	TGTGCCAGCAGCTTGCAGGGAGGTTCACCCCTCCACTTT
TRBV12-3/TRBV12-4	many	TRBD1	TRBJ2-7	CASSRKGQSYEQYF	TGTGCCAGCAGCAGGAAGGGACAGTCCTACGAGCAGTACTTC
TRBV19	-	-	TRBJ1-5	CATRQARNQPQHF	TGTGCCACCCGACAGGCGCGCAATCAGCCCCAGCATTTT
TRBV6-2/TRBV6-3	-	-	TRBJ1-6	CASSSTQERSPLHF	TGTGCCAGCAGTTCGACGCAGGAGAGATCACCCCTCCACTTT
TRBV28	many	-	TRBJ1-3	CASILGGSGNTIYF	TGTGCCAGCATTTTAGGGGGGTCTGGAAACACCATATATTTT
TRBV11-2	-	-	TRBJ2-1	CASSLEWAEYNEQFF	TGTGCCAGCAGCTTAGAGTGGGCGGAGTACAATGAGCAGTTCTTC
TRBV6-6	many	-	TRBJ2-5	CASTRRVLLQETQYF	TGTGCCAGCACCCGAAGGGTCCTCCTTCAAGAGACCCAGTACTTC
TRBV28	many	-	TRBJ1-6	CASRGPRLHF	TGTGCCAGCAGGGGCCCTCGGCTCCACTTT
TRBV7-2	many	-	TRBJ1-3	CASSLDSLTYGNTIYF	TGTGCCAGCAGCTTGGACAGCCTTACGTATGGAAACACCATATATTTT
TRBV29-1	many	-	TRBJ1-3	CSVDSGNTIYF	TGCAGCGTTGATTCTGGAAACACCATATATTTT
TRBV6-2/TRBV6-3	few	-	TRBJ1-5	CASSSTGNNQPQHF	TGTGCCAGCAGTTCCACAGGAAACAATCAGCCCCAGCATTTT
TRBV5-1	many	TRBD1	TRBJ2-7	CASSGSPGTGGDEQYF	TGCGCCAGCAGCGGGAGCCCCGGGACAGGGGGTGACGAGCAGTACTTC
TRBV6-1	once	-	TRBJ1-1	CASRAGRTEEAFF	TGTGCCAGCAGGGCGGGACGGACGGAGGAAGCTTTCTTT
TRBV6-5	many	-	TRBJ1-1	CASRVGGADTEAFF	TGTGCCAGCAGAGTAGGAGGGGCGGACACTGAAGCTTTCTTT
TRBV27	many	-	TRBJ1-1	CASRLFLNTEAFF	TGTGCCAGCAGGTTGTTCCTGAACACTGAAGCTTTCTTT
TRBV7-9	many	-	TRBJ2-5	CASSPTRETQYF	TGTGCCAGCAGCCCTACCCGGGAGACCCAGTACTTC
TRBV7-9	-	TRBD2	TRBJ2-7	CASSQGGGALQYF	TGTGCCAGCAGCCAGGGCGGGGGTGCGTTGCAGTACTTC
TRBV27	many	TRBD2	TRBJ2-7	CASSPDTGLAGVEQYF	TGTGCCAGCAGTCCGGACACGGGACTAGCGGGCGTAGAGCAGTACTTC
TRBV20-1	many	-	TRBJ2-5	CSARFGRGYVETQYF	TGCAGTGCCAGATTCGGCAGGGGATATGTAGAGACCCAGTACTTC
TRBV11-2	many	-	TRBJ2-2	CASSFDRRTGELFF	TGTGCCAGCAGTTTCGACAGGAGAACCGGGGAGCTGTTTTTT
TRBV2	-	-	TRBJ2-5	CASSVGSYQETQYF	TGTGCCAGCAGTGTAGGCAGTTACCAAGAGACCCAGTACTTC
TRBV19	many	-	TRBJ1-5	CASSPGLPGGNQPQHF	TGTGCCAGTAGTCCAGGACTGCCCGGAGGCAATCAGCCCCAGCATTTT
TRBV5-1	-	-	TRBJ2-7	CASSFTGLSSIYEQYF	TGCGCCAGCAGCTTCACAGGGCTATCTTCAATCTACGAGCAGTACTTC
TRBV2	medium-sized	-	TRBJ1-5	CASSAPGTPDQPQHF	TGTGCCAGCAGTGCCCCCGGGACGCCTGACCAGCCCCAGCATTTT
TRBV6-5	many	TRBD1	TRBJ2-2	CASSYSGTGTGELLF	TGTGCCAGCAGTTACTCCGGGACAGGGACCGGGGAGCTGCTTTTT
TRBV27	many	-	TRBJ2-7	CASSLGPYYEQYF	TGTGCCAGCAGTTTGGGGCCCTACTACGAGCAGTACTTC
TRBV28	many	-	TRBJ2-7	CASSLGLLLAPGESYEQYF	TGTGCCAGCAGTTTAGGGCTACTTCTAGCCCCAGGGGAGTCCTACGAGCAGTACTTC
TRBV7-2	many	-	TRBJ2-5	CASSQPLETQYF	TGTGCCAGCAGCCAACCCTTAGAGACCCAGTACTTC
TRBV12-3/TRBV12-4	many	TRBD1	TRBJ2-5	CASSSDRGETQYF	TGTGCCAGCAGTTCTGACAGGGGAGAGACCCAGTACTTC